What follows are 12 T cell receptor beta chains derived from one specimen sequenced in a study of tumor and adjacent non-tumor tissue in lung cancer. The library came from three nested PCR rounds adapted from ARM-PCR protocols. Each CDR3 protein is one row after TCRdb ran MiXCR on the multiplex PCR reads. The data show some 100,000 distinct CDR3 sequences, about 64% seen once. The template was RNA from unsorted bulk tissue. More than 3 cm separated this lung sample from the edge of the tumor. Sequencing input: distant non-tumor lung tissue. Receptors originate from a man in his 60s with non-small cell lung cancer.

The table lists this clonotype with many counts. The chain recombines TRBV6-6 with TRBJ1-1; tentatively, D is TRBD1 (5 bases). Looked up from germline, CDR1 is MNHNY and CDR2 is SVGAGI (reference sequence). V was shortened by 7 bases and J by 2 bases, with 11 bases between the two germline ends. The CDR3 length is 13 residues. For the CDR3, the DNA is TGTGCCAGCAATGGAGGGGAAAACACTGAAGCTTTCTTT. It is translated as CASNGGENTEAFF.

In the case of this clonotype: A read error is possible here, since a much larger clone lies one base away. This chain joins TRBV6-1 and TRBJ2-4, with D maybe TRBD2 (6 bases). Germline V gene lookup returns CDR1 MNHNS and CDR2 SASEGT. V was clipped by 6 bases and J by 2 bases, with 20 bases between them. The CDR3 consists of 17 residues. The CDR3 DNA reads as TGTGCCAGCAGCCACGTACTAGCCTCTTTTCCCAAAAACATTCAGTACTTC. Translated: CASSHVLASFPKNIQYF.

The chain is built from TRBV28 and TRBJ2-1; 9 bases match TRBD2. Germline CDR1 reads MDHEN; CDR2 reads SYDVKM. This CDR3 is built from 15 residues. V trimming: 5 bases; J trimming: 11 bases; junction bases outside the gene matches: 13. The CDR3 nucleotides read TGTGCCAGCAGTCTTAGCGGGAGTAGGGGTAGTAAGCAGTTCTTC. This gives the protein CASSLSGSRGSKQFF.

The chain uses TRBV14 and TRBJ2-7, with TRBD2 matching 9 bases. This CDR3 has 17 amino acids. Losses at the gene ends were 1 base for V and 3 bases for J; bases not matched to a gene: 10. The germline V gene encodes CDR1 SGHDN and CDR2 FVKESK. CDR3 amino acids: CASSQGVLAGPYYEQYF. In nucleotides, the CDR3 is TGTGCCAGCAGCCAAGGAGTGCTAGCGGGACCTTACTACGAGCAGTACTTC.

In its sample, this clonotype ranks as large (0.1 to 1%). The rearrangement joins TRBV12-3 or TRBV12-4 to TRBJ2-5, with no clear D. With 5 bases removed from V and 5 bases from J, the gap between germline ends came to 15 bases. This CDR3 spans 14 amino acids. The CDR3 coding sequence is TGTGCCAGCAGTCCGCTGGATAGCATGGAGACCCAGTACTTC. This translates into CASSPLDSMETQYF.

The chain combines TRBV6-1 with TRBJ1-5; 7 bases map to TRBD1. This CDR3 region has 17 residues. CDR1 is MNHNS and CDR2 is SASEGT in the germline V gene. V was pared by 10 bases and J by 10 bases, with 25 bases of the junction left unmatched. In nucleotides, the CDR3 is TGTGCCAACACTGACAGCTTACGGACAGGTGGAGCGGGACCCCAGCATTTT. As protein: CANTDSLRTGGAGPQHF.

This clonotype was counted only a few times. The chain uses TRBV19 and TRBJ2-7; 8 nucleotides agree with TRBD2. Losses at the gene ends were 5 bases for V and 0 bases for J; bases not matched to a gene: 9. Germline loops: CDR1 LNHDA, CDR2 SQIVND (reference sequence). The CDR3 consists of 16 residues. The CDR3 protein is CASSLFGRAYSYEQYF. The CDR3 bases are TGTGCCAGTAGTCTCTTCGGGAGGGCCTACTCCTACGAGCAGTACTTC.

Regarding this clonotype: Because it lacks the conserved phenylalanine or tryptophan at the end, this CDR3 is likely a read error. No DNA is shown, since the ends of the CDR3 on it are uncertain; the CDR3 is the one TCRdb lists. The chain joins TRBV6-1 to TRBJ2-1; the tabulated D call, TRBD2, remains unverified against the DNA. Germline-derived CDR1 and CDR2 are MNHNS and SASEGT. The CDR3 extends over 15 residues, inclusive of both ends. This CDR3 reads CASSETSGTYNEQSL.

To note about this clonotype: At one end, the junction sequence differs from germline, possibly due to a read error. The V gene is TRBV6-2 or TRBV6-3, the J gene TRBJ2-3; 8 bases map to TRBD1. The CDR3 totals 16 residues. Germline values: CDR1 MNHEY, CDR2 SVGEGT. The CDR3 sequence is CACSPGQGLPQITQYF. As DNA, the CDR3 is TGTGCCTGCAGTCCAGGACAGGGTCTCCCACAGATCACGCAGTATTTT.

Of note for this clonotype: No conserved phenylalanine or tryptophan is present at the end of the CDR3, so a read error is the likely explanation. The chain employs TRBV10-1 and TRBJ1-4; D gene uncertain. CDR1 WNHNN and CDR2 SYGVQD come from the germline V gene (reference sequence). This CDR3 contains 12 residues. The chain's CDR3 is CASSENNEKLFL. The CDR3 nucleotides read TGCGCCAGTAGTGAAAATAATGAAAAACTGTTTCTT.

In regard to this clonotype: A single base separates this from a much larger clone, so it may be a read error. The V gene is TRBV5-4, the J gene TRBJ2-7; 10 nucleotides align to TRBD1. CDR1 SGHNT and CDR2 YYREEE come from the germline V gene (reference sequence). The CDR3 covers 15 residues. V trimming: 4 bases; J trimming: 0 bases; junction bases outside the gene matches: 4. The CDR3 DNA is TGTGCCAGCAGCCACCGGGACAGGGGCTCCTACGAGCAGTACTTC. It encodes CASSHRDRGSYEQYF.

This clonotype was observed a single time. A read error may produce the germline difference seen at one junction end. This rearrangement joins TRBV12-3 or TRBV12-4 to TRBJ2-1, with TRBD2 identical over 11 bases. The CDR3 has 17 amino acids. CDR3 nucleotide sequence: TGTGCCAGCAGTGACGAGGGGACTAGCGGAAAGTACAAAGAGCAGTTCTTC. It specifies CASSDEGTSGKYKEQFF.